One sample yielded the 22 T cell receptor beta chains listed below, sequenced in a study of T cell repertoires in cytomegalovirus infection. These receptors have no identified antigens. MiXCR, applied by TCRdb to the reads, yields one record per CDR3 protein. This table holds under 70,000 distinct CDR3 sequences, about a third found once. What was sequenced was PBMCs, sequenced either directly or after in vitro stimulation (not recorded which). All receptors come from a human donor in good health (CMV status not recorded). Some clones in this sample may be carry-over from other donors' samples.

The rearrangement joins TRBV20-1 to TRBJ1-5; D is unclear. CDR3 length equals 13 residues. The V end was cut by 5 bases, the J end by 6 bases, with 14 bases between. Per the germline V gene, CDR1 is DFQATT and CDR2 is SNEGSKA (reference sequence). The CDR3 region has the DNA TGCAGTGCTGAATACCAGAGGGCTCAGCCCCAGCATTTT. Translation: CSAEYQRAQPQHF.

The CDR3 nucleotides are TGTGCCAGCAGAGATGAGTCACCCCTCCACTTT. Protein product: CASRDESPLHF. The chain couples TRBV2 to TRBJ1-6; unclear D gene. Trimming took 6 bases from V and 10 from J, leaving 7 bases between them. The germline V gene has CDR1 SNHLY and CDR2 FYNNEI. The CDR3 contains 11 residues.

This clonotype has only one observation. The CDR3 here is CASSGRDLAAYSYEQYF. The CDR3 DNA follows: TGTGCCAGCAGCGGACGGGACCTTGCCGCTTACTCCTACGAGCAGTACTTC. The rearrangement joins TRBV6-2 or TRBV6-3 to TRBJ2-7; D may be TRBD1 or TRBD2 (5 bases each). The CDR3 contains 17 residues. Germline V gene sequence: CDR1 MNHEY, CDR2 SVGEGT. The V end lost 6 bases, the J end lost 0 bases, and 21 bases lay between the germline ends.

This chain links TRBV7-9 with TRBJ2-1; D is unresolved. CDR1 and CDR2 (germline): SEHNR, FQNEAQ (reference sequence). The CDR3 length is 11 residues. V was trimmed by 5 bases and J by 5 bases, leaving 4 bases between them. CDR3 region: CASSRNNEQFF. The CDR3, as DNA: TGTGCCAGCAGCCGAAACAATGAGCAGTTCTTC.

This clonotype was counted many times. V usage is TRBV27 and J usage is TRBJ2-1, with D perhaps matching TRBD2 (5 bases). This CDR3 spans 16 amino acids. The germline V gene encodes CDR1 MNHEY and CDR2 SMNVEV (reference sequence). Trimming took off 4 bases at V and 6 bases at J, with 19 bases between the two ends. The CDR3 here is CASSSGRLAGSNEQFF. CDR3 nucleotides: TGTGCCAGCAGTTCAGGAAGGCTAGCCGGGTCCAATGAGCAGTTCTTC.

The chain recombines TRBV6-6 with TRBJ2-7; 7 bases fit TRBD2. CDR1 and CDR2 from the germline V gene are MNHNY and SVGAGI (reference sequence). The length of the CDR3 is 9 residues. In DNA, the CDR3 is TGTGCAGCGGGGTACGAGCAGTACTTC. Translating it yields CAAGYEQYF.

V and J are TRBV2 and TRBJ2-1, with D tentatively TRBD2 (5 bases). The V end lost 10 bases, the J end lost 3 bases, and 16 bases lay between the germline ends. Germline V lookup: CDR1 SNHLY, CDR2 FYNNEI. The CDR3 spans 14 residues. This CDR3 is CATHETGYYNEQFF. The DNA for the CDR3 is TGTGCCACCCATGAGACGGGGTACTACAATGAGCAGTTCTTC.

The gene calls are TRBV6-5 and TRBJ2-5; TRBD1 is a possible D gene (6 bases). This CDR3 contains 15 residues. Germline loops: CDR1 MNHEY, CDR2 SVGAGI. V lost 6 bases and J lost 0, with 14 bases in between. CDR3 loop: CASRGLRGYQETQYF. DNA of the CDR3: TGTGCCAGCAGAGGGCTGAGGGGGTACCAAGAGACCCAGTACTTC.

The chain has TRBV12-3 or TRBV12-4 and TRBJ2-4; 8 nucleotides align to TRBD1. The V and J ends lost 4 bases and 1 base, in that order; junction bases with no gene match: 6. This CDR3 is 16 amino acids long. CDR3 protein: CASSSFRDRAKNIQYF. The DNA for the CDR3 is TGTGCCAGCAGTTCCTTCCGGGACAGGGCCAAAAACATTCAGTACTTC.

The chain has TRBV6-5 and TRBJ1-1; weak D call: TRBD1 (6 bases). This CDR3 is 15 amino acids long. In germline, CDR1 is MNHEY, CDR2 SVGAGI. The germline V and J ends were trimmed by 5 bases and 0 bases, with 13 bases remaining between them. In nucleotides, the CDR3 is TGTGCCAGCAGTGGAGGACAGCAAATGAACACTGAAGCTTTCTTT. Its protein is CASSGGQQMNTEAFF.

This clonotype was detected a few times. The chain is built from TRBV7-2 and TRBJ1-3; D gene unclear. This CDR3 contains 14 residues. The ends were cut back, 5 bases at V and 2 bases at J, with 10 bases in the middle. Per germline, CDR1 SGHTA and CDR2 FQGNSA. CDR3 residues: CASSLLAAGNTIYF. The CDR3 DNA follows: TGTGCCAGCAGCCTTTTGGCGGCTGGAAACACCATATATTTT.

This clonotype was seen a few times. The V and J genes are TRBV7-2 and TRBJ1-5; D not certain. V dropped 7 bases and J dropped 7 bases, with 11 bases sitting between them. The CDR3 is 12 residues long. Per germline, CDR1 SGHTA and CDR2 FQGNSA. This CDR3 is CASTMPPQPQHF. As DNA, the CDR3 is TGTGCCAGCACCATGCCCCCGCAGCCCCAGCATTTT.

This chain connects TRBV19 to TRBJ1-5; D is unresolved. The germline V gene encodes CDR1 LNHDA and CDR2 SQIVND (reference sequence). The V end lost 5 bases, the J end lost 8 bases, and 13 bases lay between the germline ends. The CDR3 runs to 13 residues. The CDR3 here is CASSFTRLEPQHF. The DNA of the CDR3 is TGTGCCAGTAGTTTTACCCGCTTGGAGCCCCAGCATTTT.

There are many counts of this clonotype. The chain combines TRBV5-8 with TRBJ2-7; 8 bases line up with TRBD2. The CDR3 loop spans 16 amino acids. Per germline, CDR1 SGHTS and CDR2 YDEGEE. V trimming: 7 bases; J trimming: 4 bases; junction bases outside the gene matches: 16. The DNA for the CDR3 is TGTGCCAGCCCCTCCGGGACTAGAAATCGGGTTTACGAGCAGTACTTC. It codes for CASPSGTRNRVYEQYF. Filled out from reference TRBV5-8 and TRBJ2-7, the complete variable domain reads EAGVTQSPTHLIKTRGQQATLRCSPISGHTSVYWYQQALGLGLQFLLWYDEGEERNRGNFPPRFSGRQFPNYSSELNVNALELEDSALYLCASPSGTRNRVYEQYFGPGTRLTVT.

This clonotype was observed once. This chain joins TRBV29-1 and TRBJ1-1; possible D gene TRBD1, 6 bases. V lost 0 bases, J lost 9 bases, and 11 bases lay in between. CDR3 size: 12 residues. Per germline, CDR1 SQVTM and CDR2 ANQGSEA. In nucleotides, the CDR3 is TGCAGCGTTGAAGAAGTGGGGGCGCAAGCTTTCTTT. Its protein is CSVEEVGAQAFF. Looking up the rest from reference TRBV29-1 and TRBJ1-1 gives the full variable domain: SAVISQKPSRDICQRGTSLTIQCQVDSQVTMMFWYRQQPGQSLTLIATANQGSEATYESGFVIDKFPISRPNLTFSTLTVSNMSPEDSSIYLCSVEEVGAQAFFGQGTRLTVV.

The chain has TRBV5-1 and TRBJ2-5; 9 nucleotides match TRBD2. The V and J ends lost 4 bases and 4 bases, in that order; junction bases with no gene match: 8. The CDR3 sequence is 15 residues long. CDR1 and CDR2 from the germline V gene are SGHRS and YFSETQ. The CDR3 region has the DNA TGCGCCAGCAGCAGTCCGGCGGGAGGGGCAGAGACCCAGTACTTC. It translates to CASSSPAGGAETQYF.

V is TRBV20-1 and J is TRBJ2-7; 7 bases are a match to TRBD1. This CDR3 has 14 amino acids. Germline values: CDR1 DFQATT, CDR2 SNEGSKA (reference sequence). V lost 0 bases, J lost 7 bases, and 9 bases stayed unmatched. The CDR3 nucleotides are TGCAGTGCTAGAGACCCATTTGACAGGGAAGAGCAGTACTTC. Residues: CSARDPFDREEQYF.

V gene TRBV7-2 combines with J gene TRBJ2-5; 12 bases line up with TRBD2. The CDR3 has 16 amino acids. With 5 bases clipped from V and 5 bases from J, the junction kept 9 bases outside the gene matches. Germline lookup yields CDR1 SGHTA and CDR2 FQGNSA. The CDR3 loop reads CASSPWTSGTTETQYF. In nucleotides, the CDR3 is TGTGCCAGCAGCCCGTGGACTAGCGGGACTACGGAGACCCAGTACTTC.

The gene calls are TRBV2 and TRBJ1-2, with D possibly being TRBD1 (6 bases). The CDR3 extends over 13 amino acids. The V gene lost 6 bases and the J gene lost 4 bases, with 12 bases spanning the gap. Germline CDR1 is SNHLY and CDR2 is FYNNEI. The CDR3 nucleotides are TGTGCCAGCAGGAGGGGAGGGGGCTATGGCTACACCTTC. Its translation: CASRRGGGYGYTF. Full variable domain (outside the CDR3, taken from reference TRBV2 and TRBJ1-2): EPEVTQTPSHQVTQMGQEVILRCVPISNHLYFYWYRQILGQKVEFLVSFYNNEISEKSEIFDDQFSVERPDGSNFTLKIRSTKLEDSAMYFCASRRGGGYGYTFGSGTRLTVV.

The chain carries TRBV20-1 and TRBJ1-1, with D perhaps matching TRBD1 (5 bases). The CDR3 consists of 14 residues. Trimming cost V 6 bases and J 0 bases, with 14 bases left between them. CDR1 is DFQATT and CDR2 is SNEGSKA in the germline V gene (reference sequence). The CDR3 DNA is TGCAGTGCCAGCCAGGGTGCGCTGAACACTGAAGCTTTCTTT. It encodes CSASQGALNTEAFF.

The sample holds a few counts of this clonotype. The CDR3 nucleotides are TGTGCCAGTAGTACGACATACCGGGACAGGGACAATCAGCCCCAGCATTTT. As protein: CASSTTYRDRDNQPQHF. The rearrangement uses TRBV19 and TRBJ1-5, with TRBD1 matching over 9 bases. The J segment lost 3 bases and the V segment lost 4 bases, leaving 10 bases of the junction unmatched. Germline CDR1 LNHDA, CDR2 SQIVND (reference sequence). This CDR3 region has 17 residues. Full variable domain (missing parts from reference TRBV19 and TRBJ1-5): DGGITQSPKYLFRKEGQNVTLSCEQNLNHDAMYWYRQDPGQGLRLIYYSQIVNDFQKGDIAEGYSVSREKKESFPLTVTSAQKNPTAFYLCASSTTYRDRDNQPQHFGDGTRLSIL.

Only a few counts were recorded for this clonotype. The chain has TRBV20-1 and TRBJ2-3, with TRBD1 matching 8 bases. V lost 5 bases to trimming and J lost 2 bases; unmatched junction nucleotides: 3. Germline V gives CDR1 DFQATT, CDR2 SNEGSKA (reference sequence). This CDR3 spans 13 amino acids. CDR3: CSARQGNTDTQYF. CDR3 nucleotide sequence: TGCAGTGCTCGACAGGGGAACACAGATACGCAGTATTTT.